These 4 T cell receptor beta chains were sequenced from one sample in a study of identical twins (dated by TCRdb to the mid-2010s). Library preparation employed 5' RACE. The sequencing machine was an Illumina HiSeq 2000. TCRdb's own reprocessing of the public reads used fastp at Q25 and MiXCR and kept productive beta chains. Under each unique CDR3 protein, matching rows form one entry showing the most common genes and DNA. The sample table records over 600,000 distinct CDR3 sequences; around 20% of these occur just once. The ten largest clones capture 4.3% of the sample. These data also featured in a second study, about T cells expressing NK-cell markers.

Sequencing was performed on PBMCs. The receptors come from a woman aged 18 to 35 in good health.

The chain employs TRBV5-1 and TRBJ2-1; TRBD1 might be the D (6 bases). V was pared by 0 bases and J by 8 bases, with 9 bases between. CDR1 SGHRS and CDR2 YFSETQ come from the germline V gene. This CDR3 comprises 13 residues. The chain's CDR3 is CASSLDGGYEQFF. For the CDR3, the DNA is TGCGCCAGCAGCTTGGATGGGGGCTATGAGCAGTTCTTC. Together with reference TRBV5-1 and TRBJ2-1, the CDR3 gives the full variable domain: KAGVTQTPRYLIKTRGQQVTLSCSPISGHRSVSWYQQTPGQGLQFLFEYFSETQRNKGNFPGRFSGRQFSNSRSEMNVSTLELGDSALYLCASSLDGGYEQFFGPGTRLTVL.

The chain recombines TRBV7-6 with TRBJ2-3; D might be TRBD1 or TRBD2, each matching 5 bases. Trimming removed 4 bases from V and 8 bases from J, with 10 bases in between. Germline CDR1 SGHVS, CDR2 FNYEAQ. The CDR3 spans 12 residues. In DNA, the CDR3 is TGTGCCAGCAGCTCGACCGGGACTACGCAGTATTTT. It yields the protein CASSSTGTTQYF.

This clonotype was observed a handful of times. The rearrangement uses TRBV15 and TRBJ1-6; D ambiguous. Germline lookup yields CDR1 LNHNV and CDR2 YYDKDF (reference sequence). Trimming took 8 bases from V and 6 from J, leaving 8 bases between them. CDR3 size: 12 residues. CDR3 in amino acids: CATRRRNSPLHF. The CDR3 DNA reads as TGTGCCACCCGACGACGTAATTCACCCCTCCACTTT.

This clonotype turned up a few times. The chain links TRBV20-1 to TRBJ2-3, with D possibly matching TRBD2 (5 bases). The CDR3 extends over 16 amino acids. Germline CDR1 reads DFQATT; CDR2 reads SNEGSKA (reference sequence). Trimming pared 5 bases from V and 5 bases from J, leaving 23 bases between. The CDR3 is CSAPRESGLGRDTQYF. CDR3 nucleotides: TGCAGTGCTCCGCGTGAAAGCGGCCTTGGGAGAGATACGCAGTATTTT.